This T cell receptor beta chain was identified in a study of blood T cell repertoires in COVID-19. In germline, CDR1 is MDHEN, CDR2 SYDVKM. The CDR3 is 11 residues long. V was shortened by 7 bases and J by 4 bases, with 8 bases between the two germline ends. Clones were read by immunoSEQ multiplex PCR, and TCRdb kept only the in-frame ones, dropping some. The sample yields some 170,000 clones, around nine tenths seen once. The sequencing sample was made of peripheral blood. The receptor comes from a woman in her sixties or seventies with COVID-19, enrolled during active disease. The chain links TRBV28 to TRBJ2-7; D is undetermined. The chain's CDR3 is CASTQAYEQYF. For the CDR3, the DNA is TGTGCCAGCACTCAGGCTTACGAGCAGTACTTC.